This TCR beta chain comes out of a study of cytomegalovirus exposure and HLA in healthy donors. Primers for the PCR totalled 60 Vbeta and 13 Jbeta. Assay: immunoSEQ multiplex PCR; the TCRdb copy retains only in-frame clones and omits some. Of about 140,000 clones in the sample, around 80% were seen once. In its sample, this clone was seen once. Its antigen remains unknown. The CDR3 consists of 15 residues. V lost 1 base to trimming and J lost 2 bases, with 12 bases between them. CDR1 MGHRA and CDR2 YSYEKL come from the germline V gene. Whole-study results and caveats: An ancestry cluster, one associated with Asian ancestry, reportedly showed fewer N-insertions than the approximately 670-donor mean in a later analysis. No immune exposure information besides CMV serostatus was available.

V and J are TRBV4-1 and TRBJ2-7; TRBD2 is a possible D gene (5 bases). The sequenced sample consisted of PBMCs. This clonotype was sampled from a man aged 18-30 years in good health and CMV-seropositive. The CDR3 spells CASSQVLADTYEQYF. The CDR3 DNA reads TGCGCCAGCAGCCAAGTCCTAGCAGACACCTACGAGCAGTACTTC.